This TCR beta chain was found in a study of patients and donors after allogeneic stem cell transplantation. One entry per CDR3 protein results from TCRdb running MiXCR on the RT-PCR reads. Among about 110,000 distinct CDR3 sequences listed, 35% were seen once. CDR1 and CDR2 from the germline V gene are LGHNA and YNFKEQ. The CDR3 contains 16 residues. The V end lost 0 bases, the J end lost 0 bases, and 11 bases lay between the germline ends. This sequence originates from a human donor who was either an allogeneic HSCT recipient or a stem cell or donor lymphocyte infusion donor (not recorded which). It is not recorded whose cells these are; they may come from a transplant donor. The rearrangement uses TRBV4-2 and TRBJ1-1; TRBD1 might be the D (5 bases). The sample was blood, either unsorted or a sorted T cell fraction (not recorded which). CDR3 loop: CASSQDRHRMNTEAFF. DNA of the CDR3: TGTGCCAGCAGCCAAGATAGGCACAGGATGAACACTGAAGCTTTCTTT.